This T cell receptor (beta chain) was identified during a study of T cell responses to AZD1222 COVID-19 vaccine. Study results and limitations: Unmutated regions of variants are reportedly targeted by nearly half of spike-specific TCRs. Distributed over spike, vaccine-associated CD4 TCRs predominated at 160-218 and 743-854. Donors skewed white British and female; clonal diversity was possibly underestimated. Spike-specific TCR breadth and depth went up after people got two AZD1222 doses.

This clone appeared once. The antigen remains undetermined. Generated by immunoSEQ multiplex PCR, the TCRdb table keeps only in-frame clones and is missing some. The sample carries 95,000 to 110,000 clones, approximately 90% recorded once. The germline V and J ends were trimmed by 6 bases and 7 bases, with 13 bases remaining between them. The CDR3 contains 13 residues. Per germline, CDR1 LGHNT and CDR2 FRNRAP. The source of this sequence is an adult who received the AZD1222 COVID-19 vaccine. Sequenced material: peripheral blood, taken 28 days after the second AZD1222 dose. The rearrangement joins TRBV12-5 to TRBJ1-5; D is undetermined. The chain's CDR3 is CASGASQVQPQHF. DNA for the CDR3: TGTGCTAGTGGAGCCTCTCAAGTACAGCCCCAGCATTTT.